A selection of T cell receptor beta chains follows, all from one sample in a study of shared clonotypes between healthy human individuals. Produced via immunoSEQ multiplex PCR; TCRdb's table is partial and in-frame only. The table lists over a million clones, more than 75% of them singletons. The sequencing sample was made of memory CD4+ T cells from PBMCs. These receptors were obtained from a man aged 18 to 30 in good health. Some clones in this sample may be carry-over from other donors' samples. The CDR3 runs from the conserved cysteine through the conserved F or W. D genes are given only for firm matches. Not all rows give a size; the values are once, few, many and, for expanded clones, a class.

d_gene: NA; v_gene: TRBV2; abundance: NA; j_gene: TRBJ2-6; CDR3nt: TGTGCCACACGGGGCTCTGGGGCCAACGTCCTGACTTTC; CDR3aa: CATRGSGANVLTF
d_gene: NA; v_gene: TRBV2; abundance: many; j_gene: TRBJ1-1; CDR3nt: TGTGCCAGCAACAGACTTGTGAACACTGAAGCTTTCTTT; CDR3aa: CASNRLVNTEAFF
d_gene: NA; v_gene: TRBV30; abundance: many; j_gene: TRBJ1-4; CDR3nt: TGTGCCTGGAGTTCCACCAAGCGCGGGACATTAGTAGGTGAAAAACTGTTTTTT; CDR3aa: CAWSSTKRGTLVGEKLFF
d_gene: NA; v_gene: TRBV5-1; abundance: few; j_gene: TRBJ1-3; CDR3nt: TGCGCCAGCAGCTTGGGACAAGTTGGAAACACCATATATTTT; CDR3aa: CASSLGQVGNTIYF
d_gene: TRBD1; v_gene: TRBV18; abundance: NA; j_gene: TRBJ2-7; CDR3nt: TGTGCCAGCTCGAGGACAGGTACCTACGAGCAGTACTTC; CDR3aa: CASSRTGTYEQYF
d_gene: TRBD1; v_gene: TRBV6-6; abundance: NA; j_gene: TRBJ1-6; CDR3nt: TGTGCCAGCAAAACCGACAGGGGGAATTCACCCCTCCACTTT; CDR3aa: CASKTDRGNSPLHF
d_gene: TRBD1; v_gene: TRBV30; abundance: NA; j_gene: TRBJ1-1; CDR3nt: TGTGCCTGGAGTGGCCGCCAGGGGGCAGGAACTGAAGCTTTCTTT; CDR3aa: CAWSGRQGAGTEAFF
d_gene: NA; v_gene: TRBV15; abundance: NA; j_gene: TRBJ1-1; CDR3nt: TGTGCCACCACCACAGACAGTTCCACTGAAGCTTTCTTT; CDR3aa: CATTTDSSTEAFF
d_gene: NA; v_gene: TRBV2; abundance: NA; j_gene: TRBJ2-3; CDR3nt: TGTGCCAGCAGTGAAGTCACACACACAGATACGCAGTATTTT; CDR3aa: CASSEVTHTDTQYF
d_gene: NA; v_gene: TRBV18; abundance: many; j_gene: TRBJ1-2; CDR3nt: TGTGCCAGCTCACCGACAGGAGACTATGGCTACACCTTC; CDR3aa: CASSPTGDYGYTF
d_gene: NA; v_gene: TRBV27; abundance: once; j_gene: TRBJ1-4; CDR3nt: TGTGCCAGCAGCCGGTCAAACATGGGCCAAAAACTGTTTTTT; CDR3aa: CASSRSNMGQKLFF
d_gene: TRBD2; v_gene: TRBV28; abundance: NA; j_gene: TRBJ2-7; CDR3nt: TGTGCCAGCAGCCCCCCAACTAGCGGCTCCTACGAGCAGTACTTC; CDR3aa: CASSPPTSGSYEQYF
d_gene: NA; v_gene: TRBV11-2; abundance: NA; j_gene: TRBJ1-4; CDR3nt: TGTGCCAGCAGCACTAGACAGCCGGGGGGTGAAAAACTGTTTTTT; CDR3aa: CASSTRQPGGEKLFF
d_gene: TRBD2; v_gene: TRBV7-2; abundance: NA; j_gene: TRBJ2-1; CDR3nt: TGTGCCAGCAGCTTAGGATGGCGACGGGAGGGGAATGAGCAGTTCTTC; CDR3aa: CASSLGWRREGNEQFF
d_gene: NA; v_gene: TRBV5-4; abundance: NA; j_gene: TRBJ2-7; CDR3nt: TGTGCCAGCAGCTTCCAGGCACCCCCCTACGAGCAGTACTTC; CDR3aa: CASSFQAPPYEQYF
d_gene: TRBD2; v_gene: TRBV6-6; abundance: NA; j_gene: TRBJ2-1; CDR3nt: TGTGCCACACAAACAGGGACTAGCGGCTACAATGAGCAGTTCTTC; CDR3aa: CATQTGTSGYNEQFF
d_gene: TRBD1; v_gene: TRBV30; abundance: few; j_gene: TRBJ1-1; CDR3nt: TGTGCCTGGAACGGGAAGGGGGCGATAAGAAGGTCTGAAGCTTTCTTT; CDR3aa: CAWNGKGAIRRSEAFF
d_gene: NA; v_gene: TRBV28; abundance: once; j_gene: TRBJ2-5; CDR3nt: TGTGCCAGCGGGGGCTATCCAAGGCCCCAGTACTTC; CDR3aa: CASGGYPRPQYF
d_gene: NA; v_gene: TRBV29-1; abundance: NA; j_gene: TRBJ2-1; CDR3nt: TGCAGCGTGGCTAACAGGGGGGGTTTCGGTGAGCAGTTCTTC; CDR3aa: CSVANRGGFGEQFF
d_gene: NA; v_gene: TRBV9; abundance: NA; j_gene: TRBJ1-5; CDR3nt: TGTGCCAGCAGCCGCGGAAGCAATCAGCCCCAGCATTTT; CDR3aa: CASSRGSNQPQHF
d_gene: NA; v_gene: TRBV6-1; abundance: few; j_gene: TRBJ1-1; CDR3nt: TGTGCCAGCAGCACCCAGGGGAACACTGAAGCTTTCTTT; CDR3aa: CASSTQGNTEAFF
d_gene: NA; v_gene: TRBV5-1; abundance: NA; j_gene: TRBJ1-5; CDR3nt: TGCGCCAGCAGCCTGGACAGAAATCAGCCCCAGCATTTT; CDR3aa: CASSLDRNQPQHF
d_gene: TRBD2; v_gene: TRBV5-6; abundance: once; j_gene: TRBJ2-5; CDR3nt: TGTGCCAGCAGCCTCGGACTAGCGGGGTATGAGACCCAGTACTTC; CDR3aa: CASSLGLAGYETQYF
d_gene: TRBD2; v_gene: TRBV6-6; abundance: NA; j_gene: TRBJ2-5; CDR3nt: TGTGCCAGCACCCGACTAGCGGGAGGGGAGACCCAGTACTTC; CDR3aa: CASTRLAGGETQYF
d_gene: TRBD2; v_gene: TRBV9; abundance: once; j_gene: TRBJ2-1; CDR3nt: TGTGCCAGCAGCGATGGACTAGCGGGAGGGCGGCAGTTCTTC; CDR3aa: CASSDGLAGGRQFF
d_gene: NA; v_gene: TRBV10-3; abundance: NA; j_gene: TRBJ2-5; CDR3nt: TGTGCCATCAGTGAGGCTGAGACCCAGTACTTC; CDR3aa: CAISEAETQYF
d_gene: TRBD1; v_gene: TRBV9; abundance: few; j_gene: TRBJ1-1; CDR3nt: TGTGCCAGCAGCGTAGGTCCTTGGGGGACAGGGGGACTCATGAACACTGAAGCTTTCTTT; CDR3aa: CASSVGPWGTGGLMNTEAFF
d_gene: NA; v_gene: TRBV28; abundance: NA; j_gene: TRBJ2-7; CDR3nt: TGTGCCAGCAGTCCCCGGACCACCTACGAGCAGTACTTC; CDR3aa: CASSPRTTYEQYF
d_gene: TRBD1; v_gene: TRBV18; abundance: NA; j_gene: TRBJ1-4; CDR3nt: TGTGCCAGCTCGTTTGACAGGGGGGCTAATGAAAAACTGTTTTTT; CDR3aa: CASSFDRGANEKLFF
d_gene: TRBD2; v_gene: TRBV5-1; abundance: NA; j_gene: TRBJ2-5; CDR3nt: TGCGCCAGCAGCTTATTAGGGACTAGCGAAGAGACCCAGTACTTC; CDR3aa: CASSLLGTSEETQYF
d_gene: NA; v_gene: TRBV27; abundance: NA; j_gene: TRBJ2-1; CDR3nt: TGTGCCAGCAGTCCACGACTAGTTCCCGATGAGCAGTTCTTC; CDR3aa: CASSPRLVPDEQFF
d_gene: NA; v_gene: TRBV28; abundance: NA; j_gene: TRBJ1-3; CDR3nt: TGTGCCAGCAGCTACGGAGATGGAAACACCATATATTTT; CDR3aa: CASSYGDGNTIYF
d_gene: NA; v_gene: TRBV28; abundance: NA; j_gene: TRBJ1-5; CDR3nt: TGTGCCAGCAGTTACCTGCGCAATCAGCCCCAGCATTTT; CDR3aa: CASSYLRNQPQHF
d_gene: NA; v_gene: TRBV25-1; abundance: NA; j_gene: TRBJ1-1; CDR3nt: TGTGCCAGCAGTGCCCTATATGGACAGAACACTGAAGCTTTCTTT; CDR3aa: CASSALYGQNTEAFF
d_gene: TRBD1; v_gene: TRBV5-1; abundance: NA; j_gene: TRBJ1-4; CDR3nt: TGCGCCAGCAGCTGGGGGGACAGGGAAATCGAAAAACTGTTTTTT; CDR3aa: CASSWGDREIEKLFF
d_gene: TRBD1; v_gene: TRBV7-9; abundance: NA; j_gene: TRBJ1-4; CDR3nt: TGTGCCAGCAGCCCCCGAGGGGGCGGGAAGGCAACTAATGAAAAACTGTTTTTT; CDR3aa: CASSPRGGGKATNEKLFF
d_gene: TRBD1; v_gene: TRBV28; abundance: once; j_gene: TRBJ2-3; CDR3nt: TGTGCCAGCACCCCCCGGCAGGGACAGGACACAGATACGCAGTATTTT; CDR3aa: CASTPRQGQDTDTQYF
d_gene: TRBD2; v_gene: TRBV5-1; abundance: NA; j_gene: TRBJ2-1; CDR3nt: TGCGCCAGCAGCTCCGGGGGACTAGCGCGTGAGCAGTTCTTC; CDR3aa: CASSSGGLAREQFF
d_gene: NA; v_gene: TRBV4-2; abundance: once; j_gene: TRBJ2-7; CDR3nt: TGTGCCAGCAGCCAAGAATCCGGCCGCTACGAGCAGTACTTC; CDR3aa: CASSQESGRYEQYF
d_gene: TRBD1; v_gene: TRBV10-3; abundance: many; j_gene: TRBJ2-7; CDR3nt: TGTGCCATCAGCGACCCGGGACAGGGGAACCCCTACGAGCAGTACTTC; CDR3aa: CAISDPGQGNPYEQYF
d_gene: NA; v_gene: TRBV5-1; abundance: NA; j_gene: TRBJ2-2; CDR3nt: TGCGCCAGCAGCTTTCTGTCAGCAAACACCGGGGAGCTGTTTTTT; CDR3aa: CASSFLSANTGELFF
d_gene: NA; v_gene: TRBV2; abundance: NA; j_gene: TRBJ1-4; CDR3nt: TGTGCCAGCAGTTCCCAGGGGGAAAAACTGTTTTTT; CDR3aa: CASSSQGEKLFF
d_gene: NA; v_gene: TRBV28; abundance: many; j_gene: TRBJ2-3; CDR3nt: TGTGCCAGCCGGACCTTAAGGGATACGCAGTATTTT; CDR3aa: CASRTLRDTQYF
d_gene: TRBD1; v_gene: TRBV2; abundance: NA; j_gene: TRBJ1-6; CDR3nt: TGTGCCAGCAGCGGGACAGGGGGTGGTAATTCACCCCTCCACTTT; CDR3aa: CASSGTGGGNSPLHF
d_gene: NA; v_gene: TRBV6-6; abundance: NA; j_gene: TRBJ2-2; CDR3nt: TGTGCCAGCAGCCCGGACCGGGCCGGGGAGCTGTTTTTT; CDR3aa: CASSPDRAGELFF
d_gene: NA; v_gene: TRBV30; abundance: NA; j_gene: TRBJ2-3; CDR3nt: TGTGCCTGGACAGGGGATAGCACAGATACGCAGTATTTT; CDR3aa: CAWTGDSTDTQYF
d_gene: NA; v_gene: TRBV18; abundance: NA; j_gene: TRBJ1-1; CDR3nt: TGTGCCAGCTCACCCGTTTCAGGCGGGGGCACTGAAGCTTTCTTT; CDR3aa: CASSPVSGGGTEAFF
d_gene: NA; v_gene: TRBV15; abundance: many; j_gene: TRBJ1-5; CDR3nt: TGTGCCACCAGCAGAGATTATAATCAGCCCCAGCATTTT; CDR3aa: CATSRDYNQPQHF
d_gene: NA; v_gene: TRBV6-1; abundance: NA; j_gene: TRBJ1-5; CDR3nt: TGTGCCAGCAGTGAGGGCCAGCCCCAGCATTTT; CDR3aa: CASSEGQPQHF
d_gene: TRBD1; v_gene: TRBV11-3; abundance: NA; j_gene: TRBJ2-2; CDR3nt: TGTGCCAGCAGCTTGGGGACAGTTACCGGGGAGCTGTTTTTT; CDR3aa: CASSLGTVTGELFF
d_gene: TRBD2; v_gene: TRBV19; abundance: NA; j_gene: TRBJ2-3; CDR3nt: TGTGCCAGTAGTATGCCAGCGGGACTCACAGATACGCAGTATTTT; CDR3aa: CASSMPAGLTDTQYF
d_gene: NA; v_gene: TRBV6-5; abundance: NA; j_gene: TRBJ2-2; CDR3nt: TGTGCCAGCAGTTACGGGCTCCGAGGGACCGGGGAGCTGTTTTTT; CDR3aa: CASSYGLRGTGELFF
d_gene: NA; v_gene: TRBV28; abundance: NA; j_gene: TRBJ1-2; CDR3nt: TGTGCCAGTAGCCGGGCCCCAGGGTATGGCTACACCTTC; CDR3aa: CASSRAPGYGYTF
d_gene: NA; v_gene: TRBV7-3; abundance: NA; j_gene: TRBJ2-2; CDR3nt: TGTGCCAGCAGCGAGGACTACACCGGGGAGCTGTTTTTT; CDR3aa: CASSEDYTGELFF